The subject of this entry is one T cell receptor beta chain. This sample was included in a study of cytomegalovirus exposure and HLA in healthy donors. Germline lookup yields CDR1 SGHRS and CDR2 YFSETQ. The length of the CDR3 is 15 residues. The J segment lost 1 base and the V segment lost 4 bases, leaving 6 bases of the junction unmatched. Use of 60 Vbeta and 13 Jbeta primers characterized the PCR. Authors' processing steps: As a later analysis found, there were approximately 80 million unique TCR beta chains, of which some 10 million were shared. Assay: immunoSEQ multiplex PCR; the TCRdb copy retains only in-frame clones and omits some. That table furnishes V, J and clone size, whereas the DNA furnished D and trimming. The table has around 150,000 clones, 70% to 80% seen once.

The source is a man aged 30 to 45 in good health and CMV-seronegative. Material for sequencing was PBMCs. The rearrangement joins TRBV5-1 to TRBJ2-7; 9 positions match TRBD1. CDR3 coding DNA: TGCGCCAGCAGCCATCCGGGACAGGGTTCCTACGAGCAGTACTTC. Its protein product is CASSHPGQGSYEQYF.